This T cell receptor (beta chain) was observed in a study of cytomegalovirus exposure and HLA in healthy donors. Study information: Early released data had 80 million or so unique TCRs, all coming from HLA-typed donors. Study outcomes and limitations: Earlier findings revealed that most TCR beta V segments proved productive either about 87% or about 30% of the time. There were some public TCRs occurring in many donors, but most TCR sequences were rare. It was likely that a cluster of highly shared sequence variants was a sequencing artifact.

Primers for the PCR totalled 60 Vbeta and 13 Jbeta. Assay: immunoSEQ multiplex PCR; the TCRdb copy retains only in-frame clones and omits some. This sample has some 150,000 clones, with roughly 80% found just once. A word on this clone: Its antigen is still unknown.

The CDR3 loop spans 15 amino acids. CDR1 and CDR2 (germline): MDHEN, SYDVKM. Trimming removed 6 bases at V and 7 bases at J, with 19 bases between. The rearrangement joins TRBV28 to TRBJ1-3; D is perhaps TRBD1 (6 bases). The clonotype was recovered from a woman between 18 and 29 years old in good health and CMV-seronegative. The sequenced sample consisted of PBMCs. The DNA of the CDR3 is TGTGCCAGCAGCGTAGCAGGGGCGATGCGGAACACCATATATTTT. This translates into CASSVAGAMRNTIYF.